Sequencing of this T cell receptor (beta chain) was carried out in a study of blood T cells in healthy people across ages. General study points: Diversity figures derived from one million T cells were judged to underestimate the true value.

Primed by a sample-barcoded 5' primer and a J-beta primer mix, a second PCR proceeded for 7 to 11 cycles. TCRdb recomputed calls from the 5' RACE reads with MiXCR, one row per CDR3 protein. The table lists 1,800,000 or so distinct CDR3 sequences, about two fifths of them singletons, with under 25% in the top ten. The length of the CDR3 is 16 residues. Germline V gene lookup returns CDR1 MNHNS and CDR2 SASEGT. V was pared by 5 bases and J by 4 bases, with 10 bases of the junction left unmatched. For this clonotype: No antigen is known for it.

Total RNA amounts of at least 6 micrograms were extracted per sample. Material for sequencing was blood. The sequence derives from a human donor in good health. The rearrangement joins TRBV6-1 to TRBJ2-5; 10 bases map to TRBD1. This CDR3 reads CASSTQTGGSGETQYF. DNA of the CDR3: TGTGCCAGCAGTACCCAGACAGGGGGCAGCGGAGAGACCCAGTACTTC.